Shown below are 19 T cell receptor beta chains from a single sample sequenced in a study of human T cells and chemical hapten exposure. The time point here: patch test 1, 2 weeks after DPC sensitization. As to treatment: therapeutic diphenylcyclopropenone sensitization with weekly scalp DPC. TCRdb fed the RACE reads into MiXCR, producing one record per CDR3 protein. The sample shows just under 350,000 distinct CDR3 sequences, approximately 6.3% of them seen only once. The sequencing here drew on whole blood, taken in connection with sensitization to the hapten diphenylcyclopropenone (DPC). The receptors were gathered from a woman between 18 and 29 years old with alopecia areata. Some clones in this sample may be carry-over from other donors' samples.

On this clonotype itself: A clone one base away is much larger, so this may be a read error. The V gene is TRBV29-1, the J gene TRBJ1-1; 8 bases fit TRBD1. Germline loops: CDR1 SQVTM, CDR2 ANQGSEA. The CDR3 totals 12 residues. This CDR3 reads CSAQGAKPESFF. Written as DNA, the CDR3 is TGCAGCGCCCAGGGGGCGAAACCTGAATCTTTCTTT.

V usage is TRBV7-2 and J usage is TRBJ2-3; D is unclear. The CDR3 is 17 residues long. Germline loops: CDR1 SGHTA, CDR2 FQGNSA. Trimming removed 0 bases from V and 0 bases from J, with 13 bases in between. As DNA, the CDR3 is TGTGCCAGCAGCTTAGCCTACCTCAAGCAGAGCACAGATACGCAGTATTTT. Protein sequence: CASSLAYLKQSTDTQYF.

This clonotype was detected a few times. The V and J genes are TRBV11-2 and TRBJ2-7; 7 bases align to TRBD1. Germline V lookup: CDR1 SGHAT, CDR2 FQNNGV. After removal of 5 bases from V and 2 bases from J, the junction contained 6 bases not matched to a gene. The CDR3 consists of 14 residues. The CDR3 nucleotides read TGTGCCAGCAGCCCGACAGGGAGTCCCTACGAGCAGTACTTC. Its translation: CASSPTGSPYEQYF.

The chain uses TRBV6-5 and TRBJ1-2, with 10 bases aligning to TRBD1. The CDR3 loop spans 13 amino acids. V trimming: 9 bases; J trimming: 7 bases; junction bases outside the gene matches: 8. Germline CDR1 MNHEY, CDR2 SVGAGI. In nucleotides, the CDR3 is TGTGCCAGTAACCGGGACAGGGGATCTGGCTACACCTTC. Translated, it gives CASNRDRGSGYTF.

Only a few counts were recorded for this clonotype. The chain employs TRBV7-3 and TRBJ2-3, with 10 bases that match TRBD2. This CDR3 spans 16 amino acids. Germline CDR1 and CDR2: SGHTA and FQGTGA. V was clipped by 2 bases and J by 3 bases; unmatched bases: 5. CDR3 residues: CASSLLQRGGTDTQYF. CDR3 DNA sequence: TGTGCCAGCAGCTTACTCCAGCGGGGGGGAACAGATACGCAGTATTTT.

This chain links TRBV15 with TRBJ2-3, with TRBD2 matching over 7 bases. Germline lookup yields CDR1 LNHNV and CDR2 YYDKDF (reference sequence). This CDR3 region has 16 residues. Losses at the gene ends were 5 bases for V and 2 bases for J; bases not matched to a gene: 10. The CDR3 DNA reads as TGTGCCACCAGCTCTGAGCGGGGAGCGCACACAGATACGCAGTATTTT. Its protein is CATSSERGAHTDTQYF. Using reference TRBV15 and TRBJ2-3 for the parts outside the CDR3, the full variable domain is DAMVIQNPRYQVTQFGKPVTLSCSQTLNHNVMYWYQQKSSQAPKLLFHYYDKDFNNEADTPDNFQSRRPNTSFCFLDIRSPGLGDTAMYLCATSSERGAHTDTQYFGPGTRLTVL.

A few counts support this clonotype. The J gene is TRBJ2-7, the V gene TRBV12-3 or TRBV12-4; tentative D call: TRBD1 (5 bases). Between the trimmed V and J ends, which lost 6 bases and 2 bases, there was a span of 11 bases. The CDR3 spans 13 residues. CDR3 bases: TGTGCCAGCAGAAGGGGCGGCACCTACGAGCAGTACTTC. Translated: CASRRGGTYEQYF.

The sample holds many counts of this clonotype. V usage is TRBV6-2 or TRBV6-3 and J usage is TRBJ1-6; 7 bases line up with TRBD1. V lost 6 bases and J lost 7; bases outside the gene matches: 9. The CDR3 totals 15 residues. Germline CDR1 MNHEY, CDR2 SVGEGT. As DNA, the CDR3 is TGTGCCAGCAGCCGCAGGGGGTATAGGAATTCACCCCTCCACTTT. Protein sequence: CASSRRGYRNSPLHF.

This clonotype was observed a few times. The chain links TRBV6-2 or TRBV6-3 to TRBJ2-3; the match to TRBD2 covers 8 bases. The CDR3 is made up of 16 amino acids. CDR1 is MNHEY and CDR2 is SVGEGT in the germline V gene. Germline trimming cut 6 bases from V and 0 bases from J; bases unmatched to any gene: 8. The CDR3 sequence: CASRKERGPSTDTQYF. CDR3 in DNA: TGTGCCAGCAGAAAAGAGCGGGGGCCAAGCACAGATACGCAGTATTTT.

This clonotype was recorded at least ten times. The CDR3 reads CSVTGTVDGYTF. The DNA of the CDR3 is TGCAGCGTAACTGGGACAGTGGATGGCTACACCTTC. The chain carries TRBV29-1 and TRBJ1-2; TRBD1 matches 7 bases. J lost 6 bases, V lost 6 bases, and 7 bases had no gene match. This CDR3 contains 12 residues. Per germline, CDR1 SQVTM and CDR2 ANQGSEA. Based on the CDR3 plus reference TRBV29-1 and TRBJ1-2, the full variable domain is SAVISQKPSRDICQRGTSLTIQCQVDSQVTMMFWYRQQPGQSLTLIATANQGSEATYESGFVIDKFPISRPNLTFSTLTVSNMSPEDSSIYLCSVTGTVDGYTFGSGTRLTVV.

This clonotype was found many times. The chain uses TRBV29-1 and TRBJ2-1; perhaps TRBD1 as D (5 bases). CDR1 is SQVTM, CDR2 ANQGSEA, per germline. Trimming shortened V by 3 bases and J by 9 bases, and 12 bases separated the two germline ends. The CDR3 is 12 amino acids. The CDR3 nucleotides are TGCAGCGTTGACCAGGGCAACGGTGAGCAGTTCTTC. This codes for CSVDQGNGEQFF.

This clonotype was observed many times. The V and J genes are TRBV28 and TRBJ1-1; the D gene is possibly TRBD1 (5 bases). Looked up from germline, CDR1 is MDHEN and CDR2 is SYDVKM. Trimming took off 2 bases at V and 0 bases at J, with 10 bases between the two ends. The CDR3 is 15 residues long. CDR3 nucleotides: TGTGCCAGCAGTTTAGGAACAGGCCTGAACACTGAAGCTTTCTTT. Amino acids: CASSLGTGLNTEAFF.

In this sample, this clonotype turned up a few times. The V and J genes are TRBV5-7 and TRBJ2-3, with a possible D match to TRBD1 (6 bases). TRBV5-7 is recorded as an ORF, its role being uncertain. The CDR3 sequence is 13 residues long. Trimming cost V 1 base and J 4 bases, with 7 bases left between them. The CDR3 spells CASSLYRADTQYF. For the CDR3, the DNA is TGTGCCAGCAGCTTGTACAGGGCAGATACGCAGTATTTT.

The chain uses TRBV4-3 and TRBJ1-6, with a weak D call TRBD1 (6 bases). This CDR3 is 15 amino acids long. V lost 1 base to trimming and J lost 5 bases, with 9 bases between them. Germline assignment: CDR1 LGHNA and CDR2 YSLEER. In DNA, the CDR3 is TGCGCCAGCAGCCAAGTCCAGGGGCATAATTCACCCCTCCACTTT. The encoded protein is CASSQVQGHNSPLHF.

This chain connects TRBV6-2 or TRBV6-3 to TRBJ2-7; D might be TRBD2 (6 bases). V gave up 10 bases and J gave up 3 bases, with 10 bases separating them. CDR3 size: 11 residues. Per germline, CDR1 MNHEY and CDR2 SVGEGT. The CDR3 coding sequence is TGTGCCACGGAGGGAGGCTACGAGCAGTACTTC. This gives the protein CATEGGYEQYF.

The chain links TRBV3-1 to TRBJ2-3; 7 bases are a match to TRBD1. V dropped 5 bases and J dropped 8; count of bases not matched to a gene: 10. CDR3 size: 14 residues. Looked up from germline, CDR1 is LGHDT and CDR2 is YNNKEL (reference sequence). The CDR3 protein is CASSTIDRAATQYF. CDR3 DNA sequence: TGTGCCAGCAGCACCATCGACAGGGCAGCTACGCAGTATTTT.

In this sample, this clonotype turned up many times. J is TRBJ1-5 and V is TRBV12-3 or TRBV12-4, with no clear D. The CDR3 covers 13 residues. The germline V and J ends were trimmed by 5 bases and 9 bases, with 14 bases remaining between them. CDR3 DNA: TGTGCCAGCAGTGAAGGAGGAGTAAGGCCCCAGCATTTT. It codes for CASSEGGVRPQHF.

This clonotype was counted only a few times. The J gene is TRBJ1-1, the V gene TRBV7-2, with D possibly being TRBD1 (5 bases). CDR1 and CDR2 from the germline V gene are SGHTA and FQGNSA. This CDR3 is 16 amino acids long. Trimming removed 1 base from V and 4 bases from J, with 16 bases in between. The CDR3 DNA sequence: TGTGCCAGCAGCTTAGGTACGGGGTTTGGGGGCACTGAAGCTTTCTTT. It specifies CASSLGTGFGGTEAFF.

The sample holds a few counts of this clonotype. This chain uses TRBV18 with TRBJ2-3; tentative D call: TRBD2 (5 bases). The CDR3 is 18 amino acids. V was clipped by 3 bases and J by 3 bases, with 22 bases between them. The germline V gene encodes CDR1 KGHSH and CDR2 LQKENI. CDR3 residues: CASSPKRNLGSGTDTQYF. The CDR3 nucleotides read TGTGCCAGCTCACCGAAGAGGAATCTAGGTTCGGGGACAGATACGCAGTATTTT.